This T cell receptor (beta chain) comes out of a study of human T cells and chemical hapten exposure. Looking at the study overall: Per-sample variation in TCR yield stemmed mainly from small pooled library volume differences.

The library tagged individual cDNA molecules with unique molecular identifiers. Authors' data handling: Samples contained a median of roughly 93,000 TCRs, with a range of 23,224 to 690,600. TCRdb re-analysed the reads in MiXCR, keeping a single row per CDR3 protein. None of the V and J calls come from the authors' own analysis; TCRdb made them. The sample shows 120,000 or so distinct CDR3 sequences, around 9% of them seen only once. Germline loops: CDR1 MGHDK, CDR2 SYGVNS. This CDR3 comprises 14 residues. Trimming took off 5 bases at V and 9 bases at J, with 17 bases between the two ends. There are many counts of this clonotype. Its target is not known. Unfractionated whole blood was the source from which total RNA was extracted. Study conclusions and caveats: TCRs exceeding 1 in 1000 frequency stayed unchanged with DPC sensitization.

The chain has TRBV25-1 and TRBJ2-1; D remains ambiguous. This receptor was identified in a human donor in good health. Some clones in this sample may be carry-over from other donors' samples. The specimen was whole blood. CDR3 in DNA: TGTGCCAGCAGTCCCAACCGTCCGCCCATTGAGCAGTTCTTC. As protein: CASSPNRPPIEQFF.